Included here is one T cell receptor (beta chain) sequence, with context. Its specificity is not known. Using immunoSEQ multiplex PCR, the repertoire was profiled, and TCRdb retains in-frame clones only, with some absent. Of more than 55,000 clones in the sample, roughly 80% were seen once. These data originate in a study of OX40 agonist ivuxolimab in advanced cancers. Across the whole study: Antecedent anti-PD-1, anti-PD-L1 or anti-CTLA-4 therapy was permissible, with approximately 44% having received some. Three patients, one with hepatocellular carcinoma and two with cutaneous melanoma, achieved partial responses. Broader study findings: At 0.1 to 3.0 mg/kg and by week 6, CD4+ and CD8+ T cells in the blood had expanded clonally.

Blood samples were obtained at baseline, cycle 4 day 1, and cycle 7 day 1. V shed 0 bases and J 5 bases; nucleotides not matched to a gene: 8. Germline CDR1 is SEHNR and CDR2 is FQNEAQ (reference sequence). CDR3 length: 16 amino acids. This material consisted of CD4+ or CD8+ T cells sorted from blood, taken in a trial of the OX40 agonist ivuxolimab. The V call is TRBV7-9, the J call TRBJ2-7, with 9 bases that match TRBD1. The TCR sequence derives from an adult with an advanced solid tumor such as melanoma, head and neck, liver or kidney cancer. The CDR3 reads CASSLASTGGYDEQYF. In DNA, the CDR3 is TGTGCCAGCAGCTTAGCCTCTACAGGGGGCTACGACGAGCAGTACTTC.